This T cell receptor (beta chain) came from a study of blood T cells in healthy people across ages. The people who gave samples were healthy Caucasians from Russia, aged about 6 to 100. In each sample, at least 7 million PBMCs were isolated. CDR1 and CDR2 from the germline V gene are SGHRS and YFSETQ. V lost 4 bases to trimming and J lost 5 bases, with 15 bases between them. The CDR3 totals 14 residues. For the second PCR, which ran for roughly 7 to 11 cycles, a sample-barcoded 5' primer and a J-beta primer mix were used. Each cDNA molecule received a tag from a template-switch adaptor that had 12 random nucleotides. TCRdb fed the 5' RACE reads into MiXCR, producing one record per CDR3 protein. The table has over a million distinct CDR3 sequences, over 35% seen once.

This sequence originates from a woman aged 55-70 years in good health. The rearrangement links TRBV5-1 to TRBJ2-5; D may be TRBD1 or TRBD2 (5 bases each). Specimen: blood. CDR3 nucleotides: TGCGCCAGCAGCGTGGTGGGGGACGGTGAGACCCAGTACTTC. Protein sequence: CASSVVGDGETQYF.